Below, 13 T cell receptor beta chains from the same sample are listed, as sequenced in a study of T cell responses to AZD1222 COVID-19 vaccine. TCRdb keeps only in-frame clones here, not all; method: immunoSEQ multiplex PCR. The sample consists of about 48,000 clones, 89% of them appearing once. The material was peripheral blood, obtained 28 days after the second AZD1222 dose. Source of these receptors: an adult who received the AZD1222 COVID-19 vaccine.

This chain links TRBV11-2 with TRBJ2-1; TRBD2 matches at 13 bases. CDR1 is SGHAT and CDR2 is FQNNGV in the germline V gene. This CDR3 is 16 amino acids long. V shed 2 bases, J shed 4 bases, and the junction held 2 bases outside the gene matches. The CDR3 DNA follows: TGTGCCAGCAGCTTATTGGGACTAGCGGGGTACAATGAGCAGTTCTTC. The encoded protein is CASSLLGLAGYNEQFF.

The chain uses TRBV7-2 and TRBJ1-2; TRBD1 might be the D (6 bases). This CDR3 is built from 14 residues. Germline V gene sequence: CDR1 SGHTA, CDR2 FQGNSA. Between the trimmed V and J ends, which lost 5 bases and 14 bases, there was a span of 24 bases. The CDR3 nucleotides read TGTGCCAGCAGCCCTGGGTCAGGGGTTCAGAGGGGGACCTTC. Amino acid sequence: CASSPGSGVQRGTF.

The V gene is TRBV24-1, the J gene TRBJ1-4; TRBD1 might be the D (6 bases). Germline values: CDR1 KGHDR, CDR2 SFDVKD. V was cut by 7 bases and J by 3 bases, with 11 bases left in between. This CDR3 is 14 amino acids long. The CDR3 sequence: CATRGPGANEKLFF. In nucleotides, the CDR3 is TGTGCCACCAGAGGACCAGGGGCTAATGAAAAACTGTTTTTT.

The rearrangement joins TRBV19 to TRBJ2-1, with TRBD1 matching over 8 bases. Trimming removed 6 bases from V and 5 bases from J; junction bases left unmatched: 6. Germline values: CDR1 LNHDA, CDR2 SQIVND (reference sequence). The CDR3 runs 14 residues. CDR3 DNA sequence: TGTGCCAGTAGGGCGACAGGGGAGAACAATGAGCAGTTCTTC. It yields the protein CASRATGENNEQFF.

This clone was found a few times. J is TRBJ1-1 and V is TRBV7-3; no definite D call. The V gene's germline CDR1 is SGHTA and CDR2 FQGTGA. V was shortened by 4 bases and J by 4 bases, with 7 bases between the two germline ends. The CDR3 consists of 12 residues. In nucleotides, the CDR3 is TGTGCCAGCAGCTCCCAGGCCACTGAAGCTTTCTTT. Its protein is CASSSQATEAFF.

The rearrangement uses TRBV10-1 and TRBJ1-1; D perhaps matches TRBD1 (5 bases). Trimming shortened V by 4 bases and J by 10 bases, and 13 bases separated the two germline ends. This CDR3 is 12 amino acids long. Germline CDR1 is WNHNN and CDR2 is SYGVQD (reference sequence). This CDR3 is CASSGVVGGAFF. In DNA form, the CDR3 reads TGCGCCAGCAGTGGGGTCGTCGGGGGAGCTTTCTTT.

This sequence joins TRBV19 and TRBJ2-7, with 9 bases identical to TRBD2. The CDR3 sequence is 14 residues long. V was clipped by 3 bases and J by 7 bases; unmatched bases: 7. Germline assignment: CDR1 LNHDA and CDR2 SQIVND (reference sequence). This chain's CDR3 is CASSMVAGVWEQYF. The CDR3 DNA follows: TGTGCCAGTAGTATGGTAGCGGGAGTGTGGGAGCAGTACTTC.

The chain carries TRBV6-2 or TRBV6-3 and TRBJ2-7, with 8 bases matching TRBD2. The CDR3 loop spans 14 amino acids. V shed 2 bases and J 2 bases; nucleotides not matched to a gene: 2. Germline assignment: CDR1 MNHEY and CDR2 SVGEGT. The CDR3 DNA follows: TGTGCCAGCAGTTACCAGCGGGGGACCTACGAGCAGTACTTC. It codes for CASSYQRGTYEQYF.

This clone was counted a single time. The chain couples TRBV20-1 to TRBJ1-1, with unresolved D. The CDR3 is 11 residues long. Germline-derived CDR1 and CDR2 are DFQATT and SNEGSKA (reference sequence). V lost 6 bases and J 14 bases, leaving 19 bases between the germline ends. The CDR3 bases are TGCAGTGCGGGCCGAGGGATCTCGCAATTCTTT. Protein product: CSAGRGISQFF.

The V call is TRBV14, the J call TRBJ2-6; tentatively, D is TRBD2 (5 bases). Germline V gene data show CDR1 as SGHDN and CDR2 as FVKESK. The CDR3 is 16 amino acids. Trimming took 8 bases from V and 5 from J, leaving 19 bases between them. CDR3 DNA: TGTGCCAGCGCGGGCCCCCAGGTCCAAAGGGCCAACGTCCTGACTTTC. Translated, it gives CASAGPQVQRANVLTF. The complete variable domain, with remaining parts taken from reference TRBV14 and TRBJ2-6, reads EAGVTQFPSHSVIEKGQTVTLRCDPISGHDNLYWYRRVMGKEIKFLLHFVKESKQDESGMPNNRFLAERTGGTYSTLKVQPAELEDSGVYFCASAGPQVQRANVLTFGAGSRLTVL.

This clone was detected once. CDR3 nucleotide sequence: TGTGCCAGCAGTGTCGGGAGAACCCTGAACACCATATATTTT. Protein: CASSVGRTLNTIYF. The V call is TRBV2, the J call TRBJ1-3; D gene uncertain. Germline CDR1 and CDR2: SNHLY and FYNNEI. This CDR3 spans 14 amino acids. Deletions cut 4 bases from V and 7 bases from J, with 14 bases between. Combining the CDR3 with reference TRBV2 and TRBJ1-3 gives the whole variable domain EPEVTQTPSHQVTQMGQEVILRCVPISNHLYFYWYRQILGQKVEFLVSFYNNEISEKSEIFDDQFSVERPDGSNFTLKIRSTKLEDSAMYFCASSVGRTLNTIYFGEGSWLTVV.

This chain links TRBV5-5 with TRBJ2-6, with D unresolved. The CDR3 contains 15 residues. Germline CDR1 and CDR2: SGHKS and YYEKEE (reference sequence). V lost 0 bases and J lost 0, with 4 bases in between. The CDR3 DNA is TGTGCCAGCAGCTTGGCCGGCTCTGGGGCCAACGTCCTGACTTTC. Protein sequence: CASSLAGSGANVLTF.

This rearrangement joins TRBV6-5 to TRBJ2-1, with D perhaps TRBD2 (6 bases). The CDR3 consists of 14 residues. V lost 2 bases to trimming and J lost 8 bases, with 13 bases between them. In germline, CDR1 is MNHEY, CDR2 SVGAGI. This CDR3 is CASSYRAGGDEQFF. DNA for the CDR3: TGTGCCAGCAGTTACCGGGCAGGAGGGGATGAGCAGTTCTTC.